Following are 29 T cell receptor beta chains from one sample sequenced in a study of T-cell reconstitution after alpha-beta-depleted transplantation in children. Unique molecular identifiers were used in preparing the TCRbeta library. MiXCR, applied by TCRdb to the PCR reads, yields one record per CDR3 protein. The sample carries about 310,000 distinct CDR3 sequences, around 20% recorded once. Sequencing was performed on PBMCs, mostly from graft donor cells, taken 180 days after TCRalphabeta/CD19-depleted stem cell transplant. These receptors were obtained from a male patient younger than 18 who had a stem cell transplant for acute lymphoblastic leukemia, so the T cells may come from the graft donor.

In this sample, this clonotype turned up a few times. The rearrangement joins TRBV30 to TRBJ2-2; 11 bases are shared with TRBD2. J lost 5 bases, V lost 8 bases, and 10 bases had no gene match. The CDR3 is 15 residues long. The germline V gene encodes CDR1 GTSNPN and CDR2 SVGIG (reference sequence). The CDR3 here is CASTSGSGLTGELFF. The CDR3, as DNA: TGTGCCAGTACTAGCGGGAGCGGGTTGACCGGGGAGCTGTTTTTT.

This clonotype showed up just a few times. This chain links TRBV5-1 with TRBJ1-2; D is unresolved. V lost 0 bases and J 0 bases, leaving 9 bases between the germline ends. The CDR3 length is 15 residues. Germline V gene sequence: CDR1 SGHRS, CDR2 YFSETQ. The CDR3 here is CASSLDNNSNYGYTF. For the CDR3, the DNA is TGCGCCAGCAGCTTGGATAACAATTCTAACTATGGCTACACCTTC.

This clonotype was counted between two and nine times. This chain links TRBV7-9 with TRBJ2-6; tentatively, D is TRBD1 (5 bases). V was trimmed by 2 bases and J by 1 base, leaving 9 bases between them. The CDR3 runs to 16 residues. Germline assignment: CDR1 SEHNR and CDR2 FQNEAQ (reference sequence). Here the CDR3 reads CASSLSYRSGANVLTF. DNA of the CDR3: TGTGCCAGCAGCTTATCTTACAGGTCTGGGGCCAACGTCCTGACTTTC. The whole variable domain, remainder taken from reference TRBV7-9 and TRBJ2-6, is DTGVSQNPRHKITKRGQNVTFRCDPISEHNRLYWYRQTLGQGPEFLTYFQNEAQLEKSRLLSDRFSAERPKGSFSTLEIQRTEQGDSAMYLCASSLSYRSGANVLTFGAGSRLTVL.

Regarding this clonotype: At one boundary the junction diverges from the germline segment, which might be a read error. The rearrangement joins TRBV20-1 to TRBJ2-5, with D possibly matching TRBD2 (5 bases). CDR3 size: 11 residues. CDR1 and CDR2 (germline): DFQATT, SNEGSKA (reference sequence). CDR3 in amino acids: CSTRTWETQYF. Written as DNA, the CDR3 is TGCAGTACTAGAACGTGGGAGACCCAGTACTTC.

This clonotype was seen many times. The chain carries TRBV12-3 or TRBV12-4 and TRBJ2-5; 8 bases fit TRBD2. This CDR3 region has 15 residues. After removal of 3 bases from V and 6 bases from J, the junction contained 9 bases not matched to a gene. The CDR3 is CASSFAVAGPKTQYF. The CDR3 coding sequence is TGTGCCAGCAGTTTCGCGGTAGCGGGACCGAAGACCCAGTACTTC.

This clonotype was recorded a few times. This rearrangement joins TRBV30 to TRBJ2-5; 7 nucleotides agree with TRBD1. In germline, CDR1 is GTSNPN, CDR2 SVGIG (reference sequence). The CDR3 is 15 amino acids. J gave up 5 bases and V 7 bases, and 16 bases lay outside the gene matches. Here the CDR3 reads CAFHPTGTAMETQYF. The CDR3 nucleotides are TGTGCCTTCCATCCGACCGGGACAGCGATGGAGACCCAGTACTTC.

The V gene is TRBV12-3 or TRBV12-4, the J gene TRBJ2-1, with 13 bases identical to TRBD2. The V gene end was trimmed by 5 bases and the J gene end by 10 bases; junction bases not matched to a gene: 11. CDR3 length: 16 residues. CDR3 coding DNA: TGTGCCAGCAGTCTGGGACTAGCGGGGCCTGCAAGAGAGCAGTTCTTC. Translation: CASSLGLAGPAREQFF.

V gene TRBV11-2 combines with J gene TRBJ2-3; D gene ambiguous. This CDR3 has 14 residues. V lost 5 bases and J 2 bases, leaving 11 bases between the germline ends. Per germline, CDR1 SGHAT and CDR2 FQNNGV. CDR3 amino acids: CASSPVLTTDTQYF. The CDR3 coding sequence is TGTGCCAGCAGCCCGGTCCTCACCACAGATACGCAGTATTTT. Full variable domain (missing parts from reference TRBV11-2 and TRBJ2-3): EAGVAQSPRYKIIEKRQSVAFWCNPISGHATLYWYQQILGQGPKLLIQFQNNGVVDDSQLPKDRFSAERLKGVDSTLKIQPAKLEDSAVYLCASSPVLTTDTQYFGPGTRLTVL.

This clonotype has only a few counts. The chain employs TRBV6-5 and TRBJ2-1, with 8 positions matching TRBD1. Trimming at V came to 0 bases and at J to 6 bases, leaving 4 bases not matched to a gene. This CDR3 contains 15 residues. Germline V lookup: CDR1 MNHEY, CDR2 SVGAGI. As DNA, the CDR3 is TGTGCCAGCAGTTACTCGATTGGACAGGGCAATGAGCAGTTCTTC. It translates to CASSYSIGQGNEQFF.

This clonotype was picked up many times. The V call is TRBV5-5, the J call TRBJ2-2; D gene ambiguous. The CDR3 has 13 residues. CDR1 and CDR2 from the germline V gene are SGHKS and YYEKEE (reference sequence). Trimming took off 4 bases at V and 9 bases at J, with 13 bases between the two ends. The CDR3 loop reads CASSLSRVRELFF. The CDR3 DNA reads TGTGCCAGCAGCCTATCTAGGGTCCGGGAGCTGTTTTTT.

The V call is TRBV2, the J call TRBJ1-1; 8 bases fit TRBD1. The germline V gene has CDR1 SNHLY and CDR2 FYNNEI. CDR3 size: 16 residues. Germline trimming cut 6 bases from V and 4 bases from J; bases unmatched to any gene: 13. The CDR3 sequence: CASRWEAGRGPTEAFF. The CDR3 DNA reads as TGTGCCAGCAGATGGGAGGCGGGCAGGGGGCCCACTGAAGCTTTCTTT.

The J gene is TRBJ2-2, the V gene TRBV9; unclear D gene. There are 16 residues in the CDR3. Germline lookup yields CDR1 SGDLS and CDR2 YYNGEE. V was shortened by 0 bases and J by 6 bases, with 15 bases between the two germline ends. The chain's CDR3 is CASSVAGQFFPGELFF. CDR3 sequence (DNA): TGTGCCAGCAGCGTAGCCGGTCAGTTTTTCCCCGGGGAGCTGTTTTTT.

This sequence joins TRBV19 and TRBJ2-2; a possible D gene is TRBD2 (6 bases). The CDR3 extends over 14 amino acids. The V gene lost 7 bases and the J gene lost 1 base, with 10 bases spanning the gap. CDR1 and CDR2 (germline): LNHDA, SQIVND (reference sequence). DNA for the CDR3: TGTGCCAGTAACAGCGGGTGGAACACCGGGGAGCTGTTTTTT. It codes for CASNSGWNTGELFF.

This clonotype was picked up one time. At one boundary the junction diverges from the germline segment, which might be a read error. This chain uses TRBV5-1 with TRBJ2-4; the D gene is possibly TRBD1 (7 bases). The CDR3 has 16 amino acids. CDR1 SGHRS and CDR2 YFSETQ come from the germline V gene. CDR3: CASSAGTVLAKNIQSF. Here the CDR3 DNA reads TGCGCCAGCAGCGCCGGGACAGTACTAGCCAAAAACATTCAGTCCTTC.

The chain is built from TRBV11-1 and TRBJ2-1; 8 nucleotides agree with TRBD2. Germline CDR1 and CDR2: SGHAT and FQDESV (reference sequence). V lost 5 bases, J lost 8 bases, and 11 bases stayed unmatched. The CDR3 is 15 residues long. The CDR3 bases are TGTGCCAGCAGCCTCTCAGCGGGAGTGTCCGATGAGCAGTTCTTC. Translated: CASSLSAGVSDEQFF.

V gene TRBV9 combines with J gene TRBJ2-7; 9 bases match TRBD1. The CDR3 runs 16 residues. Germline-derived CDR1 and CDR2 are SGDLS and YYNGEE. V lost 0 bases to trimming and J lost 3 bases; unmatched junction nucleotides: 7. CDR3 region: CASSVESGTGFYEQYF. CDR3 nucleotide sequence: TGTGCCAGCAGCGTAGAGTCCGGGACAGGGTTCTACGAGCAGTACTTC.

Concerning this clonotype: One junction end disagrees with the germline gene, perhaps due to a read error. This chain links TRBV3-1 with TRBJ2-1; no firm D call. The germline gives CDR1 LGHDT, CDR2 YNNKEL (reference sequence). The CDR3 loop spans 15 amino acids. The CDR3 protein is CASTQDISYGNEQFF. In nucleotides, the CDR3 is TGTGCCAGCACCCAAGATATAAGTTACGGTAATGAGCAGTTCTTC.

This clonotype was seen a few times. J is TRBJ1-1 and V is TRBV27, with D possibly matching TRBD1 (5 bases). This CDR3 spans 12 amino acids. V was clipped by 1 base and J by 6 bases, with 6 bases between them. Per germline, CDR1 MNHEY and CDR2 SMNVEV (reference sequence). CDR3 region: CASSLWGAEAFF. In nucleotides, the CDR3 is TGTGCCAGCAGTTTATGGGGGGCTGAAGCTTTCTTT.

This chain links TRBV7-3 with TRBJ2-1; a weak D match, TRBD1 (5 bases). CDR1 and CDR2 (germline): SGHTA, FQGTGA. The CDR3 has 14 residues. V shed 2 bases and J shed 10 bases, with 15 bases lying between them. The CDR3 DNA is TGTGCCAGCAGCTTAGATCGACAGCTAGGCGAGCAGTTCTTC. Its translation is CASSLDRQLGEQFF.

As for this clonotype: At one boundary the junction diverges from the germline segment, which might be a read error. The CDR3, as DNA: TGTGCCAGCACTCCAGGGATGGGAAACACCATACATTTT. Translated: CASTPGMGNTIHF. The chain combines TRBV7-9 with TRBJ1-3; possibly TRBD1 for D (5 bases). Germline V CDR1 and CDR2: SEHNR, FQNEAQ (reference sequence). CDR3 length: 13 amino acids.

There are a few counts of this clonotype. The chain couples TRBV4-1 to TRBJ2-2; the D is unclear. The CDR3 spans 12 residues. Trimming removed 1 base from V and 10 bases from J, with 7 bases in between. Germline V gives CDR1 MGHRA, CDR2 YSYEKL. Here the CDR3 DNA reads TGCGCCAGCAGCCAAGGTGTGCAGGAGCTGTTTTTT. Its protein is CASSQGVQELFF.

This chain connects TRBV19 to TRBJ2-3; D call uncertain. Germline V gene lookup returns CDR1 LNHDA and CDR2 SQIVND (reference sequence). With 3 bases removed from V and 4 bases from J, the gap between germline ends came to 11 bases. CDR3 length: 14 residues. The CDR3 reads CASSIHPMADTQYF. The CDR3 region has the DNA TGTGCCAGTAGTATCCATCCGATGGCAGATACGCAGTATTTT.

This rearrangement joins TRBV12-5 to TRBJ2-7, with 13 bases fitting TRBD2. Germline trimming cut 7 bases from V and 1 base from J; bases unmatched to any gene: 16. The CDR3 loop spans 19 amino acids. In germline, CDR1 is LGHNT, CDR2 FRNRAP. In DNA, the CDR3 is TGTGCTAGTGCTCCCCTAGGGACTAGCGGGAACTTGCCATCCTACGAGCAGTACTTC. Translation gives CASAPLGTSGNLPSYEQYF. The full variable domain, in which reference TRBV12-5 and TRBJ2-7 provide the parts outside the CDR3, is DARVTQTPRHKVTEMGQEVTMRCQPILGHNTVFWYRQTMMQGLELLAYFRNRAPLDDSGMPKDRFSAEMPDATLATLKIQPSEPRDSAVYFCASAPLGTSGNLPSYEQYFGPGTRLTVT.

The chain couples TRBV7-2 to TRBJ1-1, with D perhaps TRBD1 (6 bases). With 5 bases removed from V and 1 base from J, the gap between germline ends came to 11 bases. Germline V gives CDR1 SGHTA, CDR2 FQGNSA. CDR3 length: 14 residues. This CDR3 reads CASSRGIWNTEAFF. The CDR3 DNA is TGTGCCAGCAGCAGGGGGATCTGGAACACTGAAGCTTTCTTT. Together with reference TRBV7-2 and TRBJ1-1, the CDR3 gives the full variable domain: GAGVSQSPSNKVTEKGKDVELRCDPISGHTALYWYRQSLGQGLEFLIYFQGNSAPDKSGLPSDRFSAERTGGSVSTLTIQRTQQEDSAVYLCASSRGIWNTEAFFGQGTRLTVV.

This chain connects TRBV20-1 to TRBJ2-1; 8 bases match TRBD2. CDR1 DFQATT and CDR2 SNEGSKA come from the germline V gene (reference sequence). J gave up 0 bases and V 1 base, and 5 bases lay outside the gene matches. The CDR3 is 16 residues long. Written as DNA, the CDR3 is TGCAGTGCTAGAGGCCCGACTAGCGTCTCCTACAATGAGCAGTTCTTC. This gives the protein CSARGPTSVSYNEQFF.

This clonotype was counted ten times or more. The rearrangement uses TRBV29-1 and TRBJ1-2; 10 nucleotides align to TRBD1. After removal of 4 bases from V and 1 base from J, the junction contained 3 bases not matched to a gene. Germline V gene lookup returns CDR1 SQVTM and CDR2 ANQGSEA. The CDR3 has 14 residues. In DNA form, the CDR3 reads TGCAGCGTTGCTCGGACAGGGGGTAACTATGGCTACACCTTC. It yields the protein CSVARTGGNYGYTF.

The chain combines TRBV4-2 with TRBJ2-1; 15 bases fit TRBD2. J lost 2 bases, V lost 0 bases, and 5 bases had no gene match. The CDR3 loop spans 19 amino acids. The germline V gene has CDR1 LGHNA and CDR2 YNFKEQ. The CDR3 sequence: CASSQEGLAGGPAYNEQFF. The CDR3 DNA sequence: TGTGCCAGCAGCCAAGAGGGACTAGCGGGAGGCCCCGCCTACAATGAGCAGTTCTTC.

The chain joins TRBV25-1 to TRBJ2-1, with a tentative D call TRBD2 (5 bases). The germline CDR1 and CDR2 sequences are MGHDK and SYGVNS. This CDR3 has 15 amino acids. The V gene lost 3 bases and the J gene lost 10 bases, with 19 bases spanning the gap. The CDR3 loop reads CASSEGLWGAPEQFF. In DNA form, the CDR3 reads TGTGCCAGCAGTGAGGGGTTGTGGGGAGCACCCGAGCAGTTCTTC.

This clonotype was seen at least ten times. The chain uses TRBV20-1 and TRBJ1-1; the D gene is possibly TRBD1 (5 bases). The CDR3 sequence is 15 residues long. CDR1 DFQATT and CDR2 SNEGSKA come from the germline V gene (reference sequence). V lost 5 bases, J lost 5 bases, and 21 bases lay in between. This chain's CDR3 is CSAYQPGGGKTEAFF. CDR3 nucleotides: TGCAGTGCTTACCAGCCGGGGGGAGGAAAGACTGAAGCTTTCTTT.